The rows below give T cell receptor beta chains drawn from one sample of a study of CD8+ T cells in alopecia areata. Only in-frame clones appear in the TCRdb table, and some are missing; sequencing was by immunoSEQ multiplex PCR. In the table there are under 150,000 clones, approximately 56% of which are singletons. Sequenced: CD8+ T cells sorted from blood. These receptors were obtained from a human donor in good health. Each CDR3 is given with its conserved first and last residue. Fields, in order: clone size, J gene, D gene, V gene, CDR3 DNA, CDR3 protein. A D gene is named only where the DNA matches it firmly. Size is omitted from some rows. Given values are once, few, many or a class for expanded clones.

clone_size: .; j_call: TRBJ2-2; d_call: TRBD1; v_call: TRBV25-1; cdr3_nt: TGTGCCAGCTACTCGGACAGGACGACCGGGGAGCTGTTTTTT; cdr3_aa: CASYSDRTTGELFF
clone_size: few; j_call: TRBJ2-2; d_call: TRBD1; v_call: TRBV7-9; cdr3_nt: TGTGCCAGCAGCAGAGACAGGGGTGCCGGGGAGCTGTTTTTT; cdr3_aa: CASSRDRGAGELFF
clone_size: .; j_call: TRBJ2-7; d_call: TRBD1; v_call: TRBV11-2; cdr3_nt: TGTGCCAGCAGCATCACGGGACAGGGCGTCGAGCAGTACTTC; cdr3_aa: CASSITGQGVEQYF
clone_size: .; j_call: TRBJ2-7; d_call: TRBD1; v_call: TRBV11-2; cdr3_nt: TGTGCCAGCAGCCACGGAACGGGACAGCCCTACGAGCAGTACTTC; cdr3_aa: CASSHGTGQPYEQYF
clone_size: .; j_call: TRBJ2-3; d_call: TRBD2; v_call: TRBV7-2; cdr3_nt: TGTGCCAGCAGCCAACTAGCGGAATACACAGATACGCAGTATTTT; cdr3_aa: CASSQLAEYTDTQYF
clone_size: few; j_call: TRBJ2-7; d_call: .; v_call: TRBV29-1; cdr3_nt: TGCACCGTGACGGAGGGCTACGAGCAGTACTTC; cdr3_aa: CTVTEGYEQYF
clone_size: .; j_call: TRBJ2-3; d_call: .; v_call: TRBV15; cdr3_nt: TGTGCCACCAGCAGAGAGTTGGGGGCGCGGGCAGATACGCAGTATTTT; cdr3_aa: CATSRELGARADTQYF
clone_size: .; j_call: TRBJ2-2; d_call: .; v_call: TRBV29-1; cdr3_nt: TGCAGCGTTGGGGCCCGCCAGGGGCGAACCGGGGAGCTGTTTTTT; cdr3_aa: CSVGARQGRTGELFF
clone_size: .; j_call: TRBJ2-3; d_call: .; v_call: TRBV9; cdr3_nt: TGTGCCAGCAGCGTAGGGGCACACTCCACAGATACGCAGTATTTT; cdr3_aa: CASSVGAHSTDTQYF
clone_size: .; j_call: TRBJ2-4; d_call: TRBD2; v_call: TRBV9; cdr3_nt: TGTGCCAGCAGCTCTAGCGGGTCCGGGTTAAACATTCAGTACTTC; cdr3_aa: CASSSSGSGLNIQYF
clone_size: .; j_call: TRBJ2-2; d_call: .; v_call: TRBV7-9; cdr3_nt: TGTGCCAGCAGCTTGCTCGGGGAGCTGTTTTTT; cdr3_aa: CASSLLGELFF
clone_size: few; j_call: TRBJ2-5; d_call: .; v_call: TRBV29-1; cdr3_nt: TGCAGCGTTGAAGACGAGGGGGAAGAGACCCAGTACTTC; cdr3_aa: CSVEDEGEETQYF
clone_size: .; j_call: TRBJ2-1; d_call: .; v_call: TRBV5-1; cdr3_nt: TGCGCCAGCAGCTCCGGAATTAGCTCCTACAATGAGCAGTTCTTC; cdr3_aa: CASSSGISSYNEQFF
clone_size: .; j_call: TRBJ1-2; d_call: .; v_call: TRBV6-5; cdr3_nt: TGTGCCAGCCGGGAAAAGGGTCACTATGGCTACACCTTC; cdr3_aa: CASREKGHYGYTF
clone_size: .; j_call: TRBJ1-2; d_call: .; v_call: TRBV9; cdr3_nt: TGTGCCAGCAGCGTAGGGGCAGGGGAAGATGGCTACACCTTC; cdr3_aa: CASSVGAGEDGYTF
clone_size: .; j_call: TRBJ2-1; d_call: TRBD1; v_call: TRBV7-9; cdr3_nt: TGTGCCAGCAGCTCCGGACAGGGGCAAAACAATGAGCAGTTCTTC; cdr3_aa: CASSSGQGQNNEQFF
clone_size: medium-sized; j_call: TRBJ2-5; d_call: .; v_call: TRBV2; cdr3_nt: TGTGCCAGCACGAGACTCCAAGAGACCCAGTACTTC; cdr3_aa: CASTRLQETQYF
clone_size: .; j_call: TRBJ1-1; d_call: .; v_call: TRBV6-5; cdr3_nt: TGTGCCAGCAGCCTCGGACGGTACACTGAAGCTTTCTTT; cdr3_aa: CASSLGRYTEAFF
clone_size: .; j_call: TRBJ1-1; d_call: .; v_call: TRBV2; cdr3_nt: TGTGCCAGTAAGGGGACGCGTTCGGATGAAGCTTTCTTT; cdr3_aa: CASKGTRSDEAFF
clone_size: .; j_call: TRBJ2-7; d_call: TRBD2; v_call: TRBV27; cdr3_nt: TGTGCCAGCGTTGGAGAGGGAGGGAGCTCCTACGAGCAGTACTTC; cdr3_aa: CASVGEGGSSYEQYF
clone_size: few; j_call: TRBJ2-2; d_call: .; v_call: TRBV19; cdr3_nt: TGTGCCAGTAGTATTGGAACTTTCGGGGAGCTGTTTTTT; cdr3_aa: CASSIGTFGELFF
clone_size: .; j_call: TRBJ1-1; d_call: .; v_call: TRBV11-1; cdr3_nt: TGTGCCAGCAGCTTGAGGGTCCTCTTGAGGGACACTGAAGCTTTCTTT; cdr3_aa: CASSLRVLLRDTEAFF
clone_size: .; j_call: TRBJ2-3; d_call: TRBD2; v_call: TRBV19; cdr3_nt: TGTGCCAGTAGCCGGGAACTAGCGGGCAGCACAGATACGCAGTATTTT; cdr3_aa: CASSRELAGSTDTQYF
clone_size: few; j_call: TRBJ2-3; d_call: .; v_call: TRBV4-2; cdr3_nt: TGTGCCAGCAGCCAAGATCAGGTAGCGCCCAGCACAGATACGCAGTATTTT; cdr3_aa: CASSQDQVAPSTDTQYF
clone_size: .; j_call: TRBJ2-7; d_call: .; v_call: TRBV29-1; cdr3_nt: TGCAGCGTTGACGACGGATACTCCTACGAGCAGTACTTC; cdr3_aa: CSVDDGYSYEQYF
clone_size: .; j_call: TRBJ1-1; d_call: .; v_call: TRBV27; cdr3_nt: TGTGCCAGCAGTTTGCTTACTGGAAACACTGAAGCTTTCTTT; cdr3_aa: CASSLLTGNTEAFF
clone_size: .; j_call: TRBJ2-5; d_call: .; v_call: TRBV30; cdr3_nt: TGTGCCTGGAAAGGGGTCGGAGAGACCCAGTACTTC; cdr3_aa: CAWKGVGETQYF
clone_size: once; j_call: TRBJ1-1; d_call: .; v_call: TRBV27; cdr3_nt: TGTGCCAGCAGTTTATTAGGGGGGCAGACTGAAGCTTTCTTT; cdr3_aa: CASSLLGGQTEAFF
clone_size: few; j_call: TRBJ1-1; d_call: .; v_call: TRBV29-1; cdr3_nt: TGCAGCGTTGAACTACAGGGTCGATCTGGCGCTGAAGCTTTCTTT; cdr3_aa: CSVELQGRSGAEAFF
clone_size: once; j_call: TRBJ2-1; d_call: TRBD2; v_call: TRBV2; cdr3_nt: TGTGCCACCCTAGGGGAGCGGGAGAGCAATGAGCAGTTCTTC; cdr3_aa: CATLGERESNEQFF
clone_size: .; j_call: TRBJ2-3; d_call: .; v_call: TRBV7-9; cdr3_nt: TGTGCCAGCACCCTCACAGATACGCAGTATTTT; cdr3_aa: CASTLTDTQYF
clone_size: .; j_call: TRBJ1-1; d_call: .; v_call: TRBV15; cdr3_nt: TGTGCCACCAGCAGAGCTCGGGGGAACACTGAAGCTTTCTTT; cdr3_aa: CATSRARGNTEAFF
clone_size: many; j_call: TRBJ2-7; d_call: .; v_call: TRBV27; cdr3_nt: TGTGCCAGCAGTTTCTCTGGCTCCTACGAGCAGTACTTC; cdr3_aa: CASSFSGSYEQYF
clone_size: .; j_call: TRBJ1-2; d_call: .; v_call: TRBV7-8; cdr3_nt: TGTGCCAGCAGCTTACCTTTACAGGGAGCTGGCTACACCTTC; cdr3_aa: CASSLPLQGAGYTF
clone_size: .; j_call: TRBJ2-1; d_call: .; v_call: TRBV5-4; cdr3_nt: TGTGCCAGCAGCTTCGGTAGCTACAATGAGCAGTTCTTC; cdr3_aa: CASSFGSYNEQFF
clone_size: few; j_call: TRBJ1-3; d_call: .; v_call: TRBV9; cdr3_nt: TGTGCCAGCAGCGTAGCTGAAGGGACCATATATTTT; cdr3_aa: CASSVAEGTIYF
clone_size: .; j_call: TRBJ2-1; d_call: TRBD1; v_call: TRBV7-9; cdr3_nt: TGTGCCAGCAGCGTCCGGGACAGGGGACCGAACAATGAGCAGTTCTTC; cdr3_aa: CASSVRDRGPNNEQFF
clone_size: .; j_call: TRBJ2-3; d_call: .; v_call: TRBV2; cdr3_nt: TGTGCCAGCAGTGCCGGTCGGTCCTCCACAGATACGCAGTATTTT; cdr3_aa: CASSAGRSSTDTQYF
clone_size: .; j_call: TRBJ1-1; d_call: .; v_call: TRBV7-6; cdr3_nt: TGTGCCAGCAGCCGCCGGCAGGGCATGAACACTGAAGCTTTCTTT; cdr3_aa: CASSRRQGMNTEAFF
clone_size: few; j_call: TRBJ2-1; d_call: .; v_call: TRBV29-1; cdr3_nt: TGCAGCGTTGTTTGGACCGGGCAGTTCTTC; cdr3_aa: CSVVWTGQFF
clone_size: .; j_call: TRBJ2-5; d_call: .; v_call: TRBV4-1; cdr3_nt: TGCGCCAGCAGTCACCTAGGCGAAGAGACCCAGTACTTC; cdr3_aa: CASSHLGEETQYF
clone_size: .; j_call: TRBJ2-7; d_call: .; v_call: TRBV29-1; cdr3_nt: TGCAGCGTTGAAACCTTGGCAGACGAGCAGTACTTC; cdr3_aa: CSVETLADEQYF
clone_size: few; j_call: TRBJ2-5; d_call: TRBD1; v_call: TRBV29-1; cdr3_nt: TGCAGCGTTGAAGATATTTGGGACAGGGACGAGACCCAGTACTTC; cdr3_aa: CSVEDIWDRDETQYF
clone_size: few; j_call: TRBJ2-5; d_call: .; v_call: TRBV5-1; cdr3_nt: TGCGCCAGCAGGCACGCAAGAGGAGGGGGAGAGACCCAGTACTTC; cdr3_aa: CASRHARGGGETQYF
clone_size: .; j_call: TRBJ2-7; d_call: TRBD2; v_call: TRBV9; cdr3_nt: TGTGCCAGCAGCGTAGGACTAGCGGGAACCACCTACGAGCAGTACTTC; cdr3_aa: CASSVGLAGTTYEQYF
clone_size: once; j_call: TRBJ2-7; d_call: TRBD1; v_call: TRBV9; cdr3_nt: TGTGCCAGCAGCCCCACAGGGGCGCAGGGCTACGAGCAGTACTTC; cdr3_aa: CASSPTGAQGYEQYF
clone_size: .; j_call: TRBJ2-4; d_call: .; v_call: TRBV13; cdr3_nt: TGTGCCAGCAGCGCCGGGGCAAACATTCAGTACTTC; cdr3_aa: CASSAGANIQYF
clone_size: .; j_call: TRBJ1-4; d_call: .; v_call: TRBV6-5; cdr3_nt: TGTGCCAGCAGGGGTATGGGTGAAAAACTGTTTTTT; cdr3_aa: CASRGMGEKLFF
clone_size: once; j_call: TRBJ2-3; d_call: .; v_call: TRBV29-1; cdr3_nt: TGCAGCGTTGAAGTTCGCCCACTCGGAGATACGCAGTATTTT; cdr3_aa: CSVEVRPLGDTQYF